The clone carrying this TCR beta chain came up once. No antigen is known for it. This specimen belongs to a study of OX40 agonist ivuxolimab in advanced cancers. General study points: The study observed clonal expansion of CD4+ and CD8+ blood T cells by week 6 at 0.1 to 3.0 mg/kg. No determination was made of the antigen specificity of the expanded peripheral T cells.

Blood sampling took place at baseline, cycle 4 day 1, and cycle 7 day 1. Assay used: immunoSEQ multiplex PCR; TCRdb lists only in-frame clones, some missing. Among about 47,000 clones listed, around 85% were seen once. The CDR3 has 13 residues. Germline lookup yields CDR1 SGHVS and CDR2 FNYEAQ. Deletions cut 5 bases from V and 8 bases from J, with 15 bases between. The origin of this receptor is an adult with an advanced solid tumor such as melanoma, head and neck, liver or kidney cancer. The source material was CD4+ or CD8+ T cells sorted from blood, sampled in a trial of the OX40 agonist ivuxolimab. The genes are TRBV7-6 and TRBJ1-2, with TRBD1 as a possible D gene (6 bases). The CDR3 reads CASSLGQLGGYTF. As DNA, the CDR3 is TGTGCCAGCAGCCTTGGACAGCTTGGGGGCTACACCTTC.